This record covers a single TCR beta chain. The target antigen is unknown. The data originate from a study of T-cell reconstitution after alpha-beta-depleted transplantation in children. The TCRbeta library was prepared with unique molecular identifiers. TCRdb ran MiXCR on the PCR reads and lists one entry per CDR3 protein. The sample records about 440,000 distinct CDR3 sequences, 43% being singletons. Whole-study results and caveats: T-cell counts and diversity at one year post-transplant came mainly from newly produced T cells.

V lost 1 base to trimming and J lost 6 bases, with 17 bases between them. The length of the CDR3 is 16 residues. Germline V CDR1 and CDR2: MGHRA, YSYEKL. The sample in question was PBMCs, obtained before TCRalphabeta/CD19-depleted stem cell transplant. This chain uses TRBV4-1 with TRBJ2-3; no clear D. The source of this sequence is a girl aged 2 to 10 with aplastic anemia, due to receive a stem cell transplant. CDR3 loop: CASSQVKGYNQDTQYF. DNA for the CDR3: TGCGCCAGCAGCCAAGTCAAGGGATACAACCAGGATACGCAGTATTTT.